This T cell receptor (beta chain) was profiled in a study of read filtering for tumor transcriptome and immune sequencing. About the study: About 8 patients were R-ISS I, approximately 15 were R-ISS II, six or seven were R-ISS III.

The ends lost 5 bases at V and 1 base at J; junction bases unmatched: 0. CDR3 length equals 14 residues. This clonotype was recorded many times. Molecular barcoded adaptors covering alpha/delta and beta/gamma chains were used on 400 to 450 ng RNA. One entry per CDR3 protein results from TCRdb running MiXCR on the reads. This repertoire shows 40,000 or so distinct CDR3 sequences, about 14% found once; its top ten account for 18%. This chain uses TRBV12-3 or TRBV12-4 with TRBJ2-5; 11 bases are shared with TRBD2. Sequencing used a population of CD138-negative cells sorted from bone marrow. The receptor was derived from a donor aged 40 or older with multiple myeloma. CDR3 nucleotide sequence: TGTGCCAGCAGTGGGACTAGCGGCCAAGAGACCCAGTACTTC. This gives the protein CASSGTSGQETQYF.